The 25 T cell receptor beta chains below all came from one sample that was sequenced in a study of T cell clonality in common variable immunodeficiency. Method: immunoSEQ multiplex PCR; TCRdb's copy keeps in-frame clones and lacks some. This sample carries some 50,000 clones, none of them present only once. Sequences were obtained from peripheral blood mononuclear cells. The source is a person aged 18 to 75 in good health.

At least ten counts were recorded for this clone. The CDR3 region is CSAVWQGTNTEAFF. The CDR3 DNA, read in part, is TGCAGTGCTGTTTGGCAGGGAACGAACACTGAA. The chain combines TRBV20-1 with TRBJ1-1; tentative D call: TRBD1 (5 bases). The read finishes 3 residues shy of the CDR3 end, and the germline J gene is used to complete it. Per germline, CDR1 DFQATT and CDR2 SNEGSKA (reference sequence). V lost 5 bases and J lost 1, with 14 bases in between. The CDR3 is made up of 14 amino acids.

This clone was observed at least ten times. The read terminates 3 residues before the CDR3 end, so the remaining end is supplied by the germline J gene. The J gene is TRBJ2-3, the V gene TRBV5-4; TRBD2 is a possible D gene (5 bases). The CDR3 extends over 13 amino acids. Trimming cost V 0 bases and J 4 bases, with 6 bases left between them. Germline-derived CDR1 and CDR2 are SGHNT and YYREEE (reference sequence). The sequenced CDR3 bases are TGTGCCAGCAGCTTGGGGACTGCAGATACG. Translation gives CASSLGTADT. The full CDR3 protein reads CASSLGTADTQYF. Supplemented by reference TRBV5-4 and TRBJ2-3, the full variable domain reads ETGVTQSPTHLIKTRGQQVTLRCSSQSGHNTVSWYQQALGQGPQFIFQYYREEENGRGNFPPRFSGLQFPNYSSELNVNALELDDSALYLCASSLGTADTQYFGPGTRLTVL.

The table lists this clone with many counts. The DNA ends 3 residues before the CDR3 does, and the rest of the CDR3 is filled in from the germline J gene. This rearrangement joins TRBV20-1 to TRBJ2-7; the match to TRBD1 covers 9 bases. CDR3 length: 14 amino acids. The germline V gene encodes CDR1 DFQATT and CDR2 SNEGSKA (reference sequence). With 5 bases clipped from V and 4 bases from J, the junction kept 9 bases outside the gene matches. CDR3 DNA, as far as it was read: TGCAGTGCTCCCGCAGGGGACAGGGTTTACGAG. Amino acids: CSAPAGDRVYE. The whole CDR3 sequence reads CSAPAGDRVYEQYF.

In this sample, this clone turned up many times. With the read ending 3 residues before the CDR3 end, the germline J gene is used to fill in that end. The chain employs TRBV7-2 and TRBJ1-1; D is perhaps TRBD1 (6 bases). The germline V gene encodes CDR1 SGHTA and CDR2 FQGNSA. This CDR3 region has 15 residues. Between the trimmed V and J ends, which lost 6 bases and 7 bases, there was a span of 21 bases. Incomplete CDR3 DNA: TGTGCCAGCAGAAAAACCCGCGGGACAAGGAATGAA. Protein: CASRKTRGTRNE. The whole CDR3 sequence reads CASRKTRGTRNEAFF. Variable domain in full (rest from reference TRBV7-2 and TRBJ1-1): GAGVSQSPSNKVTEKGKDVELRCDPISGHTALYWYRQSLGQGLEFLIYFQGNSAPDKSGLPSDRFSAERTGGSVSTLTIQRTQQEDSAVYLCASRKTRGTRNEAFFGQGTRLTVV.

This clone was seen at least ten times. The read ends 3 residues before the CDR3 terminus; that terminus is restored from the germline J gene. The chain recombines TRBV30 with TRBJ2-1; 9 bases align to TRBD2. The CDR3 contains 13 residues. CDR1 and CDR2 from the germline V gene are GTSNPN and SVGIG (reference sequence). The sequenced CDR3 bases are TGTGCTTCGACTAGCGGACAACTGCATGAG. Its protein product is CASTSGQLHE. The whole CDR3 protein reads CASTSGQLHEQFF.

The table lists this clone with a few counts. The read halts 3 residues ahead of the CDR3 end, with the missing end drawn from the germline J gene. This sequence joins TRBV5-6 and TRBJ2-2; 7 bases map to TRBD1. The germline V gene has CDR1 SGHDT and CDR2 YYEEEE. This CDR3 has 15 amino acids. The CDR3 sequence is CASSLGDSPTSPLFF. Incomplete CDR3 DNA: TGTGCCAGCAGCTTGGGGGACAGCCCCACTTCACCG.

This clone was counted between two and nine times. Read coverage stops 3 residues before the CDR3 terminus; the germline J gene supplies the remainder. J is TRBJ1-1 and V is TRBV6-1; 8 bases align to TRBD1. Germline loops: CDR1 MNHNS, CDR2 SASEGT. The length of the CDR3 is 16 residues. Incomplete CDR3 DNA: TGTGCCAGCAGTGGGACAGGGCTGTCAACCAAAAACATT. Translated, it gives CASSGTGLSTKNI. From start to end, the CDR3 is CASSGTGLSTKNIAFF.

This clone was detected many times. Sequencing ends 3 residues short of the CDR3 end; the germline J gene provides the rest. The V gene is TRBV19, the J gene TRBJ2-3; 14 nucleotides line up with TRBD2. This CDR3 contains 15 residues. The germline V gene encodes CDR1 LNHDA and CDR2 SQIVND (reference sequence). The V and J ends lost 8 bases and 4 bases, in that order; junction bases with no gene match: 5. Incomplete CDR3 DNA: TGTGCCAGTCGATCGACTAGCGGGAGGGCAGATACG. This codes for CASRSTSGRADT. In full, the CDR3 is CASRSTSGRADTQYF.

The sample holds many counts of this clone. The CDR3 is cut off 3 residues early in the read; its end comes from the germline J gene. The rearrangement uses TRBV14 and TRBJ1-1, with 7 bases matching TRBD1. Per the germline V gene, CDR1 is SGHDN and CDR2 is FVKESK. V was pared by 0 bases and J by 5 bases, with 9 bases of the junction left unmatched. This CDR3 region has 16 residues. The DNA read from the CDR3 is TGTGCCAGCAGCCAAGAAAGAACAGGGGCGGGGACTGAA. This codes for CASSQERTGAGTE. The complete CDR3 reads CASSQERTGAGTEAFF.

Concerning this clone itself: The read halts 3 residues ahead of the CDR3 end, with the missing end drawn from the germline J gene. The chain joins TRBV18 to TRBJ2-7; tentatively, D is TRBD2 (5 bases). Germline CDR1 is KGHSH and CDR2 is LQKENI. The CDR3 loop spans 11 amino acids. Trimming left V 6 bases short and J 5 bases short, with 8 bases between. CDR3 bases read: TGTGCCAGCTCCCTGAGGGACGAG. Its protein product is CASSLRDE. The full CDR3 reads CASSLRDEQYF.

This clone was counted between two and nine times. The CDR3 end is not reached by the read, which stops 3 residues before it; the germline J gene fills it in. The V and J genes are TRBV6-2 or TRBV6-3 and TRBJ1-1; TRBD1 matches at 8 bases. From germline, CDR1 is MNHEY and CDR2 SVGEGT. The CDR3 consists of 15 residues. Losses at the gene ends were 7 bases for V and 1 base for J; bases not matched to a gene: 8. CDR3 DNA (partial): TGTGCCAGCAAGGACAGGGCCAAAGGGAACACTGAA. Protein sequence: CASKDRAKGNTE. The full CDR3 protein is CASKDRAKGNTEAFF.

This clone was detected ten times or more. From the germline J gene comes the end of the CDR3, since the read stops 3 residues before it. This chain links TRBV29-1 with TRBJ1-3; possibly TRBD1 for D (6 bases). This CDR3 has 13 amino acids. Germline-derived CDR1 and CDR2 are SQVTM and ANQGSEA. Trimming left V 6 bases short and J 8 bases short, with 17 bases between. CDR3 sequence reads: CSVVLGQSDTIYF. The part of the CDR3 DNA that was read is TGCAGCGTGGTCTTGGGACAATCGGACACC.

This clone was recorded many times. The read ends 3 residues shy of where the CDR3 ends; the end is completed using the germline J gene. The chain recombines TRBV11-3 with TRBJ1-2, with D possibly being TRBD1 (6 bases). Trimming removed 5 bases from V and 6 bases from J, with 13 bases in between. The germline gives CDR1 SGHNT, CDR2 YENEEA. The CDR3 totals 13 residues. CDR3 sequence: CASSGPWGHGYTF. The covered CDR3 bases are TGTGCCAGCAGCGGTCCGTGGGGGCATGGC.

By its share, this clone is medium-sized. The read ends 3 residues shy of where the CDR3 ends; the end is completed using the germline J gene. This sequence joins TRBV5-1 and TRBJ1-3, with 7 bases that match TRBD1. Germline assignment: CDR1 SGHRS and CDR2 YFSETQ. Unmatched junction bases numbered 9, after V lost 4 bases and J lost 2 bases. The CDR3 length is 16 residues. The CDR3 spells CASSTLQGTPGNTIYF. The sequenced part of the CDR3 DNA is TGCGCCAGCAGCACTCTACAGGGGACCCCTGGAAACACC.

To note about this clone: The read ends 3 residues before the CDR3 terminus; that terminus is restored from the germline J gene. The V gene is TRBV7-9, the J gene TRBJ1-3, with D maybe TRBD1 (6 bases). Germline values: CDR1 SEHNR, CDR2 FQNEAQ (reference sequence). The length of the CDR3 is 15 residues. Trimming left V 1 base short and J 3 bases short, with 10 bases between. The CDR3 protein is CASSLGTDGGNTIYF. CDR3 DNA, as far as it was read: TGTGCCAGCAGCTTAGGGACAGACGGTGGAAACACC.

The table lists this clone with many counts. The DNA ends 3 residues before the CDR3 does, and the rest of the CDR3 is filled in from the germline J gene. The chain joins TRBV15 to TRBJ2-4; maybe TRBD2 (6 bases). The length of the CDR3 is 14 residues. Per the germline V gene, CDR1 is LNHNV and CDR2 is YYDKDF (reference sequence). Trimming removed 3 bases at V and 6 bases at J, with 12 bases between. CDR3: CATSSGTGANIQYF. The CDR3 bases that were read are TGTGCCACCAGCAGCGGGACTGGGGCAAACATT.

This clone was counted at least ten times. The read finishes 3 residues shy of the CDR3 end, and the germline J gene is used to complete it. V is TRBV6-2 or TRBV6-3 and J is TRBJ2-5; 9 bases agree with TRBD1. The CDR3 loop spans 17 amino acids. Germline assignment: CDR1 MNHEY and CDR2 SVGEGT. The V and J ends lost 10 bases and 4 bases, in that order; junction bases with no gene match: 19. The part of the CDR3 DNA that was read is TGTGCCACCTCCCAGAGGGACAGGGAGTACCTGGCAGAGACC. Translation: CATSQRDREYLAET. The complete CDR3 sequence is CATSQRDREYLAETQYF.

This clone has at least ten counts. Read sequence stops 3 residues before the CDR3 end, and the germline J gene provides the missing end. This chain joins TRBV11-2 and TRBJ1-4, with a weak D call TRBD1 (6 bases). The CDR3 consists of 15 residues. Trimming pared 5 bases from V and 6 bases from J, leaving 16 bases between. The germline CDR1 and CDR2 sequences are SGHAT and FQNNGV. CDR3: CASSPSGRTDEKLFF. CDR3 bases read: TGTGCCAGCAGCCCAAGTGGGAGGACAGATGAAAAA.

This clone has a count of ten or more. The sequenced CDR3 bases are TGTGCCAGCTCAGCAGGGGTTGAG. Its translation is CASSAGVE. The CDR3 as a whole reads CASSAGVEQFF. The V and J genes are TRBV18 and TRBJ2-1; perhaps TRBD1 as D (6 bases). With the read ending 3 residues before the CDR3 end, the germline J gene is used to fill in that end. Trimming removed 5 bases at V and 9 bases at J, with 8 bases between. This CDR3 comprises 11 residues. Germline values: CDR1 KGHSH, CDR2 LQKENI.

Comment on this clone: The CDR3 is cut off 3 residues early in the read; its end comes from the germline J gene. The rearrangement joins TRBV19 to TRBJ1-1; TRBD1 agrees at 7 bases. The length of the CDR3 is 15 residues. CDR1 is LNHDA, CDR2 SQIVND, per germline (reference sequence). CDR3 loop: CASSRGTGTAETAFF. The CDR3 DNA, read in part, is TGTGCCAGTAGTAGGGGGACCGGGACAGCAGAGACC.

This clone was observed many times. The CDR3 extends 3 residues past the end of the read, so its final part is completed from the germline J gene. The V and J genes are TRBV13 and TRBJ2-1; tentatively, D is TRBD1 (6 bases). CDR3 size: 14 residues. Looked up from germline, CDR1 is PRHDT and CDR2 is FYEKMQ (reference sequence). Trimming shortened V by 3 bases and J by 5 bases, and 11 bases separated the two germline ends. Here the CDR3 reads CASSFGSGDNEQFF. The DNA read from the CDR3 is TGTGCCAGCAGCTTCGGTTCAGGGGACAATGAG.

This clone has ten or more counts. CDR3 loop: CASSLRGGPSGANVLTF. CDR3 DNA (partial): TGTGCCAGCAGTTTACGCGGGGGGCCCTCTGGGGCCAACGTC. The chain couples TRBV6-2 or TRBV6-3 to TRBJ2-6; TRBD2 agrees at 8 bases. The CDR3 extends 3 residues past the end of the read, so its final part is completed from the germline J gene. This CDR3 region has 17 residues. Germline loops: CDR1 MNHEY, CDR2 SVGEGT. J was trimmed by 0 bases and V by 4 bases; bases with no gene match: 5.

This clone appeared many times. CDR3 DNA, as far as it was read: TGCGCCAGCACCAATGGCCTAGCGGTATACAATGAG. Protein product: CASTNGLAVYNE. The CDR3 in its entirety is CASTNGLAVYNEQFF. The chain uses TRBV5-1 and TRBJ2-1, with TRBD2 identical over 7 bases. The read gets to within 3 residues of the CDR3 end, and the germline J gene fills in the rest. Germline V gives CDR1 SGHRS, CDR2 YFSETQ. The CDR3 spans 15 residues. Trimming at V came to 6 bases and at J to 4 bases, leaving 10 bases not matched to a gene.

This clone has at least ten counts. Coverage ceases 3 residues before the CDR3 finishes, and the germline J gene fills in the end. This rearrangement joins TRBV7-2 to TRBJ2-5, with 10 nucleotides matching TRBD2. V shed 6 bases, J shed 5 bases, and the junction held 9 bases outside the gene matches. Germline assignment: CDR1 SGHTA and CDR2 FQGNSA. This CDR3 contains 15 residues. Partial CDR3 DNA: TGTGCCAGCAGGCGACTAGCGGGCGGGGGGGAGACC. This encodes CASRRLAGGGET. The entire CDR3 reads CASRRLAGGGETQYF.

This clone came up many times. The read finishes 3 residues shy of the CDR3 end, and the germline J gene is used to complete it. V usage is TRBV23-1 and J usage is TRBJ1-1; D possibly corresponds to TRBD1 (5 bases). TRBV23-1 falls under the ORF class, with uncertain function. The CDR3 covers 16 residues. The germline V and J ends were trimmed by 7 bases and 1 base, with 19 bases remaining between them. CDR3 DNA (partial): TGCGCCAGCAACCCACGGCAGGGAGAAACGAACACTGAA. Its translation is CASNPRQGETNTE. The whole CDR3 region reads CASNPRQGETNTEAFF.